Listed below are T cell receptor beta chains from one sample, sequenced in a study of brain T cells in children with intractable seizures. The method was immunoSEQ multiplex PCR; TCRdb's version includes in-frame clones alone and lacks a portion of them. The sample has about 340,000 clones; 93% are singletons. Sequencing was performed on peripheral blood, taken 5 to 6 months after surgery. These receptors were collected from a boy less than two years old with tuberous sclerosis and intractable seizures. CDR3s include the opening cysteine and the closing phenylalanine or tryptophan. The order of the fields is D gene, J gene, V gene, clone size, CDR3 DNA, CDR3 protein. The D gene is left open where the match is weak. Not every row has a clone size; where given, it reads once, few, many or a size class.

d_gene: .
j_gene: TRBJ1-2
v_gene: TRBV6-2/TRBV6-3
abundance: .
CDR3nt: TGTGCCAGCAGCCTTCCGGGTGTGTTCTATGGCTACACCTTC
CDR3aa: CASSLPGVFYGYTF

d_gene: TRBD1
j_gene: TRBJ1-5
v_gene: TRBV19
abundance: .
CDR3nt: TGTGCCAGTAGTAGCACAGGGGTTTACAATCAGCCCCAGCATTTT
CDR3aa: CASSSTGVYNQPQHF

d_gene: TRBD1
j_gene: TRBJ1-1
v_gene: TRBV3-1/TRBV3-2
abundance: .
CDR3nt: TGTGCCAGCAGCCTCCAGGGGGACACTGAAGCTTTCTTT
CDR3aa: CASSLQGDTEAFF

d_gene: TRBD2
j_gene: TRBJ2-3
v_gene: TRBV15
abundance: .
CDR3nt: TGTGCCACCAGCATGTGGACTAGCCCACCCACAGATACGCAGTATTTT
CDR3aa: CATSMWTSPPTDTQYF

d_gene: TRBD1
j_gene: TRBJ1-5
v_gene: TRBV19
abundance: .
CDR3nt: TGTGCCAGTAGCCACGGAGGGACAGGTAATCAGCCCCAGCATTTT
CDR3aa: CASSHGGTGNQPQHF

d_gene: TRBD1
j_gene: TRBJ1-1
v_gene: TRBV27
abundance: .
CDR3nt: TGTGCCAGCAAACTCCGGGACAGTTTGAACACTGAAGCTTTCTTT
CDR3aa: CASKLRDSLNTEAFF

d_gene: .
j_gene: TRBJ2-3
v_gene: TRBV7-8
abundance: .
CDR3nt: TGTGCCAGCAGCTTAAGGGAGCGACTAGTGACTAGCACAGATACGCAGTATTTT
CDR3aa: CASSLRERLVTSTDTQYF

d_gene: .
j_gene: TRBJ2-5
v_gene: TRBV9
abundance: .
CDR3nt: TGTGCCAGCAGTGAGGGACCCCACGGGGAGACCCAGTACTTC
CDR3aa: CASSEGPHGETQYF

d_gene: .
j_gene: TRBJ1-1
v_gene: TRBV3-1/TRBV3-2
abundance: .
CDR3nt: TGTGCCAGCAGCCGAACCACAGGAGAAGCTTTCTTT
CDR3aa: CASSRTTGEAFF

d_gene: .
j_gene: TRBJ2-7
v_gene: TRBV11-2
abundance: .
CDR3nt: TGTGCCAGCAGCTTACTTCTGGATTCCTACGAGCAGTACTTC
CDR3aa: CASSLLLDSYEQYF

d_gene: .
j_gene: TRBJ1-1
v_gene: TRBV18
abundance: .
CDR3nt: TGTGCCAGCTCGCTTGAGGGCTTCGAGAACACTGAAGCTTTCTTT
CDR3aa: CASSLEGFENTEAFF

d_gene: .
j_gene: TRBJ1-2
v_gene: TRBV25-1
abundance: .
CDR3nt: TGTGCCAGCAGTGAAGTAACCACCATCTATGGCTACACCTTC
CDR3aa: CASSEVTTIYGYTF

d_gene: TRBD1
j_gene: TRBJ2-7
v_gene: TRBV4-1
abundance: .
CDR3nt: TGCGCCAGCAGCCAGGAAACCGGGACAGGCTTCTACGAGCAGTACTTC
CDR3aa: CASSQETGTGFYEQYF

d_gene: TRBD1
j_gene: TRBJ2-2
v_gene: TRBV4-2
abundance: .
CDR3nt: TGTGCCAGCAGCCAAGTTCCAGGGACAGGGAAGGACACCGGGGAGCTGTTTTTT
CDR3aa: CASSQVPGTGKDTGELFF

d_gene: .
j_gene: TRBJ1-1
v_gene: TRBV5-1
abundance: .
CDR3nt: TGCGCCAGCAGCTTTGAGTCTTGGAAGAACGCTTTCTTT
CDR3aa: CASSFESWKNAFF

d_gene: .
j_gene: TRBJ2-3
v_gene: TRBV12-3/TRBV12-4
abundance: .
CDR3nt: TGTGCCAGCGGTGACCTAGGGCCAGATACGCAGTATTTT
CDR3aa: CASGDLGPDTQYF

d_gene: .
j_gene: TRBJ2-1
v_gene: TRBV25-1
abundance: .
CDR3nt: TGTGCCAGCAGTGAATTGAGGGGGAGGGCGAGCAATGAGCAGTTCTTC
CDR3aa: CASSELRGRASNEQFF

d_gene: TRBD2
j_gene: TRBJ2-7
v_gene: TRBV5-1
abundance: .
CDR3nt: TGCGCCAGCAGCTTGGGGGGACTAGCGCCTAGCTCCTACGAGCAGTACTTC
CDR3aa: CASSLGGLAPSSYEQYF

d_gene: .
j_gene: TRBJ2-7
v_gene: TRBV30
abundance: .
CDR3nt: TGTGCCCTCGGACGGCCGCGGCAGAGGGAGCAGTACTTC
CDR3aa: CALGRPRQREQYF

d_gene: TRBD1
j_gene: TRBJ2-2
v_gene: TRBV30
abundance: .
CDR3nt: TGTGCCCGGGACAGGGGGCGAGAGGGGGAGCTGTTTTTT
CDR3aa: CARDRGREGELFF

d_gene: .
j_gene: TRBJ2-5
v_gene: TRBV6-5
abundance: .
CDR3nt: TGTGCCAGCAGTTACCCCGAGGGGGCCCAGTACTTC
CDR3aa: CASSYPEGAQYF

d_gene: .
j_gene: TRBJ2-2
v_gene: TRBV19
abundance: .
CDR3nt: TGTGCCAGTAGTACAGACACCGGGGAGCTGTTTTTT
CDR3aa: CASSTDTGELFF

d_gene: .
j_gene: TRBJ2-2
v_gene: TRBV28
abundance: .
CDR3nt: TGTGCCAGCAGTCCCCGGCGGGGCTCGAGGGCCGGGGAGCTGTTTTTT
CDR3aa: CASSPRRGSRAGELFF

d_gene: .
j_gene: TRBJ2-6
v_gene: TRBV7-6
abundance: .
CDR3nt: TGTGCCAGCAGCCTAGGCCCGTCTGGGGCCAACGTCCTGACTTTC
CDR3aa: CASSLGPSGANVLTF

d_gene: TRBD2
j_gene: TRBJ2-3
v_gene: TRBV7-3
abundance: .
CDR3nt: TGTGCCAGCAGCTTGCCCCCAGGGACTAGCGGGAGAGCAGATACGCAGTATTTT
CDR3aa: CASSLPPGTSGRADTQYF

d_gene: TRBD1
j_gene: TRBJ1-5
v_gene: TRBV2
abundance: .
CDR3nt: TGTGCCAGCAGGCCCGGGACAGCCAAAAATAACAATCAGCCCCAGCATTTT
CDR3aa: CASRPGTAKNNNQPQHF

d_gene: .
j_gene: TRBJ1-4
v_gene: TRBV10-3
abundance: .
CDR3nt: TGTGCCATCAGTGAGAGGGCTAATGAAAAACTGTTTTTT
CDR3aa: CAISERANEKLFF

d_gene: .
j_gene: TRBJ2-2
v_gene: TRBV27
abundance: .
CDR3nt: TGTGCCAGCCGCCCCCGGCCTGCGAACACCGGGGAGCTGTTTTTT
CDR3aa: CASRPRPANTGELFF

d_gene: .
j_gene: TRBJ1-1
v_gene: TRBV7-9
abundance: .
CDR3nt: TGTGCCAGCAGCCCGCAGGGTAACACTGAAGCTTTCTTT
CDR3aa: CASSPQGNTEAFF

d_gene: .
j_gene: TRBJ1-2
v_gene: TRBV5-6
abundance: once
CDR3nt: TGTGCCAGCAGCTTGGGGGGCGCTCCCCATGGCTACACCTTC
CDR3aa: CASSLGGAPHGYTF

d_gene: .
j_gene: TRBJ2-5
v_gene: TRBV18
abundance: .
CDR3nt: TGTGCCAGCTCTGTGGCGGCCTTCCAAGAGACCCAGTACTTC
CDR3aa: CASSVAAFQETQYF

d_gene: TRBD2
j_gene: TRBJ2-3
v_gene: TRBV14
abundance: .
CDR3nt: TGTGCCAGCAGCCACTCGAGCCAAACCCTGGGACTAGCGGGGGGGATCACAGATACGCAGTATTTT
CDR3aa: CASSHSSQTLGLAGGITDTQYF

d_gene: TRBD2
j_gene: TRBJ2-1
v_gene: TRBV6-2/TRBV6-3
abundance: .
CDR3nt: TGTGCCAGCAGCCGACAGACTAGCTGGAGTTACAATGAGCAGTTCTTC
CDR3aa: CASSRQTSWSYNEQFF

d_gene: TRBD1
j_gene: TRBJ2-4
v_gene: TRBV25-1
abundance: .
CDR3nt: TGTGCCAGCAGCCCCCGAAGACAGGGGAGAAACATTCAGTACTTC
CDR3aa: CASSPRRQGRNIQYF

d_gene: .
j_gene: TRBJ2-1
v_gene: TRBV7-8
abundance: .
CDR3nt: TGTGCCAGCAGCTTATCCCGGGACCTCCCCGGCAATGAGCAGTTCTTC
CDR3aa: CASSLSRDLPGNEQFF

d_gene: .
j_gene: TRBJ2-5
v_gene: TRBV5-8
abundance: .
CDR3nt: TGTGCCAGCAGCCTGGTTCAGTACTTC
CDR3aa: CASSLVQYF

d_gene: .
j_gene: TRBJ1-6
v_gene: TRBV7-2
abundance: .
CDR3nt: TGTGCCAGCAGCCCCAATGGGGGAAATTCACCCCTCCACTTT
CDR3aa: CASSPNGGNSPLHF

d_gene: TRBD2
j_gene: TRBJ2-3
v_gene: TRBV2
abundance: .
CDR3nt: TGTGCCAGCAGTGAGACTAGCGGGGGGCACCCCCACACAGATACGCAGTATTTT
CDR3aa: CASSETSGGHPHTDTQYF

d_gene: .
j_gene: TRBJ2-3
v_gene: TRBV27
abundance: .
CDR3nt: TGTGCCAGCAGTTTTGGGACCCCCCTCACGACAGATACGCAGTATTTT
CDR3aa: CASSFGTPLTTDTQYF

d_gene: .
j_gene: TRBJ2-5
v_gene: TRBV5-1
abundance: .
CDR3nt: TGCGCCAGCAGCCAAGGGACTGCCGTGGAGACCCAGTACTTC
CDR3aa: CASSQGTAVETQYF

d_gene: .
j_gene: TRBJ2-5
v_gene: TRBV4-2
abundance: .
CDR3nt: TGTGCCAGCAGCCTAGAAGAGACCCAGTACTTC
CDR3aa: CASSLEETQYF

d_gene: TRBD2
j_gene: TRBJ2-2
v_gene: TRBV7-9
abundance: .
CDR3nt: TGTGCCAGCAGCTTTGGTATAGCGGGGTCGAACACCGGGGAGCTGTTTTTT
CDR3aa: CASSFGIAGSNTGELFF

d_gene: .
j_gene: TRBJ2-2
v_gene: TRBV6-1
abundance: .
CDR3nt: TGTGCCAGCAGTGTTTACAGGGACTTGAACACCGGGGAGCTGTTTTTT
CDR3aa: CASSVYRDLNTGELFF

d_gene: TRBD2
j_gene: TRBJ2-3
v_gene: TRBV6-4
abundance: .
CDR3nt: TGTGCCAGCAGTGCCTCTAGCGGGAGACCAGATACGCAGTATTTT
CDR3aa: CASSASSGRPDTQYF

d_gene: TRBD1
j_gene: TRBJ1-4
v_gene: TRBV7-9
abundance: .
CDR3nt: TGTGCCAGCAGCTTAGCCACGACAGGGTATGGCGAAAAACTGTTTTTT
CDR3aa: CASSLATTGYGEKLFF

d_gene: .
j_gene: TRBJ1-3
v_gene: TRBV7-9
abundance: .
CDR3nt: TGTGCCAGCAGCTTATTATGGTACCCTGGAAACACCATATATTTT
CDR3aa: CASSLLWYPGNTIYF

d_gene: .
j_gene: TRBJ1-1
v_gene: TRBV30
abundance: once
CDR3nt: TGTGCCTGGAGTGTACTACAGTCTGAAGCTTTCTTT
CDR3aa: CAWSVLQSEAFF

d_gene: TRBD2
j_gene: TRBJ2-1
v_gene: TRBV7-6
abundance: .
CDR3nt: TGTGCCAGCAGCTTAGATAGCGGGAGGTCGTACAATGAGCAGTTCTTC
CDR3aa: CASSLDSGRSYNEQFF

d_gene: .
j_gene: TRBJ2-6
v_gene: TRBV5-1
abundance: .
CDR3nt: TGCGCCAGCAGCTTGGACAGGCCCTCTGGGGCCAACGTCCTGACTTTC
CDR3aa: CASSLDRPSGANVLTF

d_gene: TRBD1
j_gene: TRBJ1-4
v_gene: TRBV7-9
abundance: .
CDR3nt: TGTGCCAGCAGCCGCGGGGACAGGGTGGAAGAAAAACTGTTTTTT
CDR3aa: CASSRGDRVEEKLFF

d_gene: TRBD2
j_gene: TRBJ2-5
v_gene: TRBV27
abundance: .
CDR3nt: TGTGCCAGTCGTCCAAGCGGGAGAAGCCAAGAGACCCAGTACTTC
CDR3aa: CASRPSGRSQETQYF

d_gene: .
j_gene: TRBJ2-2
v_gene: TRBV7-9
abundance: few
CDR3nt: TGTGCCAGCAGCCAGGCCATGGAGTTCACCGGGGAGCTGTTTTTT
CDR3aa: CASSQAMEFTGELFF